The entry below gives a single TCR beta chain sequence along with its context. The source of the sample is a study of blood T cell repertoires in COVID-19. Study details: Sites across the United States, Italy and Spain contributed samples from acute and convalescent COVID-19. T cells, B-cell-depleted T cells, or PBMCs provided the cDNA or gDNA that served as material.

Per the original methods: Amplified reference gene primers provided the basis for estimating nucleated cell counts. Sequencing used immunoSEQ multiplex PCR; TCRdb keeps in-frame clones, though not all of them. V and J calls and clone size are copied from that table; D and trimming were computed from the DNA. The table records some 150,000 clones, roughly 82% of them present only once. V dropped 1 base and J dropped 3 bases, with 9 bases sitting between them. This CDR3 is 14 amino acids long. Germline V gives CDR1 MGHRA, CDR2 YSYEKL. The chain has TRBV4-1 and TRBJ1-2; maybe TRBD1 (5 bases). This sequence was found in a woman aged 45-65 years in a cohort sampled during active or convalescent COVID-19. Sequenced sample: peripheral blood. The DNA of the CDR3 is TGCGCCAGCAGCCAAGGGTCAGGGCACTATGGCTACACCTTC. Protein sequence: CASSQGSGHYGYTF.